This entry lists 13 T cell receptor beta chains sequenced from one sample in a study of cytomegalovirus exposure and HLA in healthy donors. The PCR was carried out with 60 Vbeta primers and 13 Jbeta primers. Sequenced by immunoSEQ multiplex PCR; TCRdb stores in-frame clones only, minus some. The sample shows around 230,000 clones, about 85% of them seen only once. The sample consisted of PBMCs. These receptors were collected from a girl aged 2 to 10 in good health and CMV-seronegative.

This rearrangement joins TRBV5-1 to TRBJ2-1; 11 bases are a match to TRBD2. The CDR3 is 17 residues long. V was pared by 2 bases and J by 3 bases, with 7 bases of the junction left unmatched. From germline, CDR1 is SGHRS and CDR2 YFSETQ. The CDR3 sequence is CASSFGLAGGIYNEQFF. The CDR3 DNA reads as TGCGCCAGCAGCTTCGGGCTAGCGGGGGGCATCTACAATGAGCAGTTCTTC.

The chain uses TRBV7-9 and TRBJ1-4; the match to TRBD1 covers 9 bases. The CDR3 length is 15 residues. V shed 5 bases and J 7 bases; nucleotides not matched to a gene: 8. The germline CDR1 and CDR2 sequences are SEHNR and FQNEAQ (reference sequence). Here the CDR3 reads CASSPWDRVGEKLFF. CDR3 sequence (DNA): TGTGCCAGCAGCCCGTGGGACAGGGTGGGTGAAAAACTGTTTTTT.

The chain joins TRBV13 to TRBJ2-3; 10 bases are shared with TRBD2. Per germline, CDR1 PRHDT and CDR2 FYEKMQ (reference sequence). The CDR3 sequence is 16 residues long. The ends lost 5 bases at V and 1 base at J; junction bases unmatched: 6. The CDR3 DNA sequence: TGTGCCAGCAGCGTCTCCGGGACTAGCGGCACAGATACGCAGTATTTT. It codes for CASSVSGTSGTDTQYF.

The J gene is TRBJ2-5, the V gene TRBV19; 7 bases agree with TRBD1. Germline loops: CDR1 LNHDA, CDR2 SQIVND (reference sequence). The ends lost 4 bases at V and 6 bases at J; junction bases unmatched: 17. The CDR3 is 17 residues long. For the CDR3, the DNA is TGTGCCAGTAGTACCGTCTCACAGGGGTTACAAACCAAGACCCAGTACTTC. Residues: CASSTVSQGLQTKTQYF.

The chain has TRBV5-1 and TRBJ2-1, with D maybe TRBD1 (8 bases). The CDR3 totals 16 residues. Per the germline V gene, CDR1 is SGHRS and CDR2 is YFSETQ. Trimming removed 0 bases at V and 8 bases at J, with 18 bases between. The DNA of the CDR3 is TGCGCCAGCAGCTTGGCCACAGGGGGGGGCTGGGATGAGCAGTTCTTC. Residues: CASSLATGGGWDEQFF.

This chain connects TRBV6-6 to TRBJ1-5, with 7 nucleotides matching TRBD1. This CDR3 is built from 14 residues. The V gene end was trimmed by 6 bases and the J gene end by 6 bases; junction bases not matched to a gene: 8. Germline V lookup: CDR1 MNHNY, CDR2 SVGAGI (reference sequence). CDR3 nucleotide sequence: TGTGCCAGCAGGTCACAGGGGTGGACTCAGCCCCAGCATTTT. As protein: CASRSQGWTQPQHF.

This chain uses TRBV11-2 with TRBJ2-5; D perhaps matches TRBD1 (6 bases). Germline V gene data show CDR1 as SGHAT and CDR2 as FQNNGV. The ends were cut back, 0 bases at V and 0 bases at J, with 8 bases in the middle. The CDR3 has 15 residues. In DNA form, the CDR3 reads TGTGCCAGCAGCTTAGATAGGGGGTACCAAGAGACCCAGTACTTC. It encodes CASSLDRGYQETQYF.

Only one count was recorded for this clone. The chain combines TRBV27 with TRBJ2-1, with 11 bases that match TRBD2. J was trimmed by 8 bases and V by 2 bases; bases with no gene match: 5. CDR3 length equals 15 residues. Germline values: CDR1 MNHEY, CDR2 SMNVEV (reference sequence). The CDR3 protein is CASSLELAGAYEQFF. The CDR3 coding sequence is TGTGCCAGCAGTTTAGAACTAGCGGGAGCCTATGAGCAGTTCTTC.

The sample holds a few counts of this clone. Written as DNA, the CDR3 is TGTGCCAGCAGTTACCCGACTACCGGGGAGCTGTTTTTT. It is translated as CASSYPTTGELFF. V and J are TRBV6-6 and TRBJ2-2; the D is unclear. The CDR3 extends over 13 amino acids. Germline loops: CDR1 MNHNY, CDR2 SVGAGI (reference sequence). The V and J ends lost 2 bases and 5 bases respectively, with 6 bases between them.

The chain is built from TRBV25-1 and TRBJ2-3; 10 bases agree with TRBD1. Unmatched junction bases numbered 3, after V lost 5 bases and J lost 4 bases. The CDR3 has 14 residues. Germline V CDR1 and CDR2: MGHDK, SYGVNS. In nucleotides, the CDR3 is TGTGCCAGCAGTTTAGGACAGGGGGCAGATACGCAGTATTTT. The encoded protein is CASSLGQGADTQYF.

The chain has TRBV5-1 and TRBJ2-3, with a tentative D call TRBD1 (6 bases). The V end was cut by 1 base, the J end by 4 bases, with 7 bases between. Germline-derived CDR1 and CDR2 are SGHRS and YFSETQ. This CDR3 is 13 amino acids long. CDR3 sequence (DNA): TGCGCCAGCAGCTTGACAGGGCCAGATACGCAGTATTTT. Its protein is CASSLTGPDTQYF.

To note about this clone: At the DNA level, this CDR3 is encoded by other sequences in the same sample as well. The rearrangement links TRBV5-1 to TRBJ1-4, with 9 positions matching TRBD1. Losses at the gene ends were 5 bases for V and 5 bases for J; bases not matched to a gene: 4. CDR3 size: 14 residues. Germline V lookup: CDR1 SGHRS, CDR2 YFSETQ. The CDR3 sequence is CASSPGTGNEKLFF. The CDR3 DNA sequence: TGCGCCAGCAGTCCCGGGACAGGGAATGAAAAACTGTTTTTT.

The V gene is TRBV9, the J gene TRBJ2-1; TRBD2 is a possible D gene (6 bases). This CDR3 has 15 residues. Looked up from germline, CDR1 is SGDLS and CDR2 is YYNGEE. V shed 3 bases and J shed 9 bases, with 19 bases lying between them. DNA for the CDR3: TGTGCCAGCAGCGCGGAGGGTCTGGGAAACGGTGAGCAGTTCTTC. This translates into CASSAEGLGNGEQFF.